The T cell receptor (beta chain) under discussion was sequenced for a study of CD8 T cells in Susac syndrome. Study background: Treatment at blood withdrawal was none, corticosteroids, or intravenous immunoglobulin alone in Susac syndrome patients.

Study-wide findings and caveats: No clonal expansion appeared among CD4+ T cells in Susac patients.

On this clonotype itself: Its cognate antigen is unknown.

Recently defined diagnostic criteria classed the Susac syndrome patients as definite or probable. RNA amounts of about 0.45 to 1 ug underwent reverse transcription with random hexamers. In TCRdb, the immunoSEQ multiplex PCR reads were re-called with MiXCR into one record per CDR3 protein. The sample lists 180,000 or so distinct CDR3 sequences, over 90% occurring once. V was pared by 0 bases and J by 1 base, with 4 bases between. The CDR3 loop spans 14 amino acids. The germline V gene encodes CDR1 SGHRS and CDR2 YFSETQ. Sequences were obtained from CD4+ T cells from PBMCs. The V call is TRBV5-1, the J call TRBJ2-2; D is ambiguous. This TCR derives from a human donor with Susac syndrome. In DNA form, the CDR3 reads TGCGCCAGCAGCTTGGACCTGAACACCGGGGAGCTGTTTTTT. It codes for CASSLDLNTGELFF.